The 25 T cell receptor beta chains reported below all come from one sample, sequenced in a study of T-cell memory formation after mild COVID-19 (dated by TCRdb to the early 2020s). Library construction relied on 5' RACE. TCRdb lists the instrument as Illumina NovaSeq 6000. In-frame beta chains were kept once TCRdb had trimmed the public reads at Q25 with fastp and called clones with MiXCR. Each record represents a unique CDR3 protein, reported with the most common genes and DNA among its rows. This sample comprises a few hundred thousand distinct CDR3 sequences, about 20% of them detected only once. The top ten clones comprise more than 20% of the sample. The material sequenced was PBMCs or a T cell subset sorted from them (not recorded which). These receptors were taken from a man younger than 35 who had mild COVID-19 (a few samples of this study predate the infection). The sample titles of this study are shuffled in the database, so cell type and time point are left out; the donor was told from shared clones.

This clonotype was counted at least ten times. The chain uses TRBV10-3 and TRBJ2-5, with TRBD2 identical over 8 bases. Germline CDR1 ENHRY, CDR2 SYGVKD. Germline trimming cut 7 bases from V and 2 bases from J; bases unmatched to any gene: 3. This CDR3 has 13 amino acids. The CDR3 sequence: CAIMRGEQETQYF. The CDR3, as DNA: TGTGCCATCATGCGGGGGGAGCAAGAGACCCAGTACTTC.

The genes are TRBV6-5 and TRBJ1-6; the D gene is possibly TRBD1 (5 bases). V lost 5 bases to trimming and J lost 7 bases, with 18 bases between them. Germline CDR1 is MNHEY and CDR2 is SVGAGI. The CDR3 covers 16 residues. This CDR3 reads CASSPKLDRRNSPLHF. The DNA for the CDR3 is TGTGCCAGCAGTCCCAAACTAGACAGACGGAATTCACCCCTCCACTTT.

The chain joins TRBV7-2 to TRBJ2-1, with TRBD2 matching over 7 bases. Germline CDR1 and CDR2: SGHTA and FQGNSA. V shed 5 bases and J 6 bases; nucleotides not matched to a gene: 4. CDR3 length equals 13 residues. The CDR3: CASSASGVNEQFF. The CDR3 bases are TGTGCCAGCAGCGCCAGCGGGGTCAATGAGCAGTTCTTC.

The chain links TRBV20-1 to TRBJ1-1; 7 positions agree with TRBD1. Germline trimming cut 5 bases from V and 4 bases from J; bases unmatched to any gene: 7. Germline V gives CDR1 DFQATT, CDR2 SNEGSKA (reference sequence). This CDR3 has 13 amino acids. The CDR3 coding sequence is TGCAGTGCTCCGAGGGGGCCCGGCACTGAAGCTTTCTTT. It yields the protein CSAPRGPGTEAFF.

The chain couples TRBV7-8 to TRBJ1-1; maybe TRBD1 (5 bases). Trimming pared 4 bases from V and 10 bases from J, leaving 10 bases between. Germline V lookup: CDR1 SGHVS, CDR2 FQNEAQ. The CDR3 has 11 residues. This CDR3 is CASSSSGIAFF. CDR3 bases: TGTGCCAGCAGCTCTTCAGGGATAGCTTTCTTT.

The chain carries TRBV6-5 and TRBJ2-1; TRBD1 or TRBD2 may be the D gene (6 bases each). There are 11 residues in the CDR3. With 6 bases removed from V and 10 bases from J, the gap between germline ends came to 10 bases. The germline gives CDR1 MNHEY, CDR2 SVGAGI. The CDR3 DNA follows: TGTGCCAGCAGCACAGGGAGGGAGCAGTTCTTC. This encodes CASSTGREQFF.

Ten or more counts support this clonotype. CDR3 DNA: TGCGCCAGCAGCCAAGGGACTAGCGTAGCCTACGAGCAGTACTTC. This sequence encodes CASSQGTSVAYEQYF. The chain recombines TRBV4-3 with TRBJ2-7, with 9 bases aligning to TRBD2. V was clipped by 1 base and J by 2 bases; unmatched bases: 3. In germline, CDR1 is LGHNA, CDR2 YSLEER. This CDR3 is 15 amino acids long.

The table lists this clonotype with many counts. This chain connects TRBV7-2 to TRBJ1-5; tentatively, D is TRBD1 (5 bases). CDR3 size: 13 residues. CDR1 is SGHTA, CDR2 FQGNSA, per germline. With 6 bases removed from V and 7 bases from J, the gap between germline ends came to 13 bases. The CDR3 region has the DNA TGTGCCAGCAGTTCCCAGGGTGACCAGCCCCAGCATTTT. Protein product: CASSSQGDQPQHF. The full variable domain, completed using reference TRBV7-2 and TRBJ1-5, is GAGVSQSPSNKVTEKGKDVELRCDPISGHTALYWYRQSLGQGLEFLIYFQGNSAPDKSGLPSDRFSAERTGGSVSTLTIQRTQQEDSAVYLCASSSQGDQPQHFGDGTRLSIL.

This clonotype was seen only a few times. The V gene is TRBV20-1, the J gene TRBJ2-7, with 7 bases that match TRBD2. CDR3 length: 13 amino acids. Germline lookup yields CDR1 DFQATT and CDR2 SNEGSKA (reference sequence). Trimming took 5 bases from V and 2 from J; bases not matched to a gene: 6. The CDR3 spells CSAQGRGAYEQYF. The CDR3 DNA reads TGCAGTGCTCAAGGTCGGGGGGCCTACGAGCAGTACTTC.

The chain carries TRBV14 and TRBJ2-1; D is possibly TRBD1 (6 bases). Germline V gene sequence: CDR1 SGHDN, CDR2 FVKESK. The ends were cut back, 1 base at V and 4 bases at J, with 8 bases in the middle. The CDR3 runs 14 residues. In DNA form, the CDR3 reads TGTGCCAGCAGCCAAGGACAGGTATACAATGAGCAGTTCTTC. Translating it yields CASSQGQVYNEQFF.

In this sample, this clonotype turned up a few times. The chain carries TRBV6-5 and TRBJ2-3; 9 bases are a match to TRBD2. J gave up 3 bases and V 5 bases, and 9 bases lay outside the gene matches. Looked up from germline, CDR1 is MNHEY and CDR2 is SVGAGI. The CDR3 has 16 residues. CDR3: CASSRGLAYFTDTQYF. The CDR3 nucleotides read TGTGCCAGCAGTCGGGGACTAGCCTACTTTACAGATACGCAGTATTTT.

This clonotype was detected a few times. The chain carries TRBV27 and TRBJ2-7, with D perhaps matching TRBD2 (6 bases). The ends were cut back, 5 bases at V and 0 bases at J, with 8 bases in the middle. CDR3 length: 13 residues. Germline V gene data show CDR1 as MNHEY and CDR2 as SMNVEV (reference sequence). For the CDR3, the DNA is TGTGCCAGCAGTATGGGGGGCTCCTACGAGCAGTACGTC. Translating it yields CASSMGGSYEQYV.

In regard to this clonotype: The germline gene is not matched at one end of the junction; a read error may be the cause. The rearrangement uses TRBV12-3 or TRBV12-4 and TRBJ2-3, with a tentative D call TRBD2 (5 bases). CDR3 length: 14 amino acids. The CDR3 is CDSSLTGITDTQYF. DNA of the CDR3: TGTGACAGCAGTTTGACGGGAATCACAGATACGCAGTATTTT.

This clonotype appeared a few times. The CDR3 nucleotides read TGTGCCAGCTCACCTGCGGACTACACAGATACGCAGTATTTT. Translating it yields CASSPADYTDTQYF. This sequence joins TRBV18 and TRBJ2-3, with D perhaps matching TRBD2 (6 bases). Germline loops: CDR1 KGHSH, CDR2 LQKENI. This CDR3 region has 14 residues. V was trimmed by 3 bases and J by 2 bases, leaving 9 bases between them.

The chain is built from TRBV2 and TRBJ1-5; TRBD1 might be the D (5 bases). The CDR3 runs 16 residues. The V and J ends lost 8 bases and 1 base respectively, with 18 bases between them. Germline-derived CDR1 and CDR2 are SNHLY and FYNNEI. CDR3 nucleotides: TGTGCCAGCTTGCCAGGGAGGTTGGGAAGCAATCAGCCCCAGCATTTT. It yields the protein CASLPGRLGSNQPQHF.

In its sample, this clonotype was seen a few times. CDR3 sequence (DNA): TGCGCCAGCAGCTTGGGAGGGTCGGGGACGGGCGTTGATTCACCCCTCCACTTT. The encoded protein is CASSLGGSGTGVDSPLHF. V is TRBV5-1 and J is TRBJ1-6, with TRBD1 as a possible D gene (5 bases). The length of the CDR3 is 18 residues. Germline CDR1 and CDR2: SGHRS and YFSETQ. V gave up 0 bases and J gave up 8 bases, with 21 bases separating them. Looking up the rest from reference TRBV5-1 and TRBJ1-6 gives the full variable domain: KAGVTQTPRYLIKTRGQQVTLSCSPISGHRSVSWYQQTPGQGLQFLFEYFSETQRNKGNFPGRFSGRQFSNSRSEMNVSTLELGDSALYLCASSLGGSGTGVDSPLHFGNGTRLTVT.

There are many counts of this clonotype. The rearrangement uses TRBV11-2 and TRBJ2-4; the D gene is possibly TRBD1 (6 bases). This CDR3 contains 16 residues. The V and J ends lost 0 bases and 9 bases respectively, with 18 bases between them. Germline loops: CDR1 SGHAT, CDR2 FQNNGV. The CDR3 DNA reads TGTGCCAGCAGCTTAGATGGGGGCCTGGGAAGGGGCATTCAGTACTTC. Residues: CASSLDGGLGRGIQYF.

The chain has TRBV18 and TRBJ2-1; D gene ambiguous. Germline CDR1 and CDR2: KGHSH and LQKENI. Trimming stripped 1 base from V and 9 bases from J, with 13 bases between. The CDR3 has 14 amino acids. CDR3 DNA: TGTGCCAGCTCACCACTACTCTCTAATGGTGAGCAGTTCTTC. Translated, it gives CASSPLLSNGEQFF.

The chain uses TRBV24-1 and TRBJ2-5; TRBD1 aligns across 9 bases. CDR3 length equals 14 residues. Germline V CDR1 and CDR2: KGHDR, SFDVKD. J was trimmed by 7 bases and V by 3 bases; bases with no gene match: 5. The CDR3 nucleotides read TGTGCCACCAGTGATGGGACAGGGTCTGGGACCCAGTACTTC. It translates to CATSDGTGSGTQYF.

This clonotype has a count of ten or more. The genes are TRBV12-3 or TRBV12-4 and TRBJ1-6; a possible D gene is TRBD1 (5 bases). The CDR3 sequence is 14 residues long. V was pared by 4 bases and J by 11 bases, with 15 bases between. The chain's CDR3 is CASSSLLRVAPLHF. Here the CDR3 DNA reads TGTGCCAGCAGTTCACTCCTCAGGGTTGCACCCCTCCACTTT.

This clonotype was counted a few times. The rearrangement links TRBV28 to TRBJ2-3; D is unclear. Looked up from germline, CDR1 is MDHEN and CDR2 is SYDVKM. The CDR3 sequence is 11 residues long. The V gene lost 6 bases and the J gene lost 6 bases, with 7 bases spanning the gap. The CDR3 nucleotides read TGTGCCAGCAGATATACCGATACGCAGTATTTT. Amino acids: CASRYTDTQYF. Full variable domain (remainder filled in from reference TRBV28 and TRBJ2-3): DVKVTQSSRYLVKRTGEKVFLECVQDMDHENMFWYRQDPGLGLRLIYFSYDVKMKEKGDIPEGYSVSREKKERFSLILESASTNQTSMYLCASRYTDTQYFGPGTRLTVL.

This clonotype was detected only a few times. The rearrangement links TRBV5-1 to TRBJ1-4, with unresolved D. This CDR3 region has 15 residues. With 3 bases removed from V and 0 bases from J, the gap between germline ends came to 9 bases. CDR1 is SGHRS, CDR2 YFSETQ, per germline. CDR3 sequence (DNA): TGCGCCAGCAGCTCCTCACTTGCAACTAATGAAAAACTGTTTTTT. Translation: CASSSSLATNEKLFF.

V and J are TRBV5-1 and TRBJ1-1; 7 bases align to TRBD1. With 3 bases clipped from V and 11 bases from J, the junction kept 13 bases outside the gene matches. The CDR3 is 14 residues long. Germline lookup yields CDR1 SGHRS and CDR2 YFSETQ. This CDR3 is CASSWVTGEGTAFF. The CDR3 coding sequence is TGCGCCAGCAGCTGGGTCACAGGGGAGGGGACGGCTTTCTTT.

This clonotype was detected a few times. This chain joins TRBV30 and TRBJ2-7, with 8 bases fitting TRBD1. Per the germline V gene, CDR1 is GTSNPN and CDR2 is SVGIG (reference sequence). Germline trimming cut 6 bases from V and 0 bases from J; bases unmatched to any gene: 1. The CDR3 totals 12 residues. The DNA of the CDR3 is TGTGCCTGCGACAGGGGCTCCTACGAGCAGTACTTC. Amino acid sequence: CACDRGSYEQYF.

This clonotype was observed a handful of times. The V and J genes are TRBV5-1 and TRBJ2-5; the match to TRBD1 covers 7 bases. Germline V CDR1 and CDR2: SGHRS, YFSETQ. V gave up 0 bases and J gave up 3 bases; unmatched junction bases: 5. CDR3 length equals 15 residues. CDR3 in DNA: TGCGCCAGCAGCTTGGGAGCTACAGGGGAAGAGACCCAGTACTTC. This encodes CASSLGATGEETQYF.